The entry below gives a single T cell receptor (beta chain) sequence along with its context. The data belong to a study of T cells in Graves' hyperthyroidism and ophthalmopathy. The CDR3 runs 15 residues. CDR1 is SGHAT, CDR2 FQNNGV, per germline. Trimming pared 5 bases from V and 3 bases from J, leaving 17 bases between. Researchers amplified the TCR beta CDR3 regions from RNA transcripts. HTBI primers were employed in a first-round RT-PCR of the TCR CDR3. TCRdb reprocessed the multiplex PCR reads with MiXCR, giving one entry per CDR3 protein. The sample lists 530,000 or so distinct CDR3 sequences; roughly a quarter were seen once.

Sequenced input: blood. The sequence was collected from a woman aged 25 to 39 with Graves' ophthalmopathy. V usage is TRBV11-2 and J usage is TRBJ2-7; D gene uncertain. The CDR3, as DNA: TGTGCCAGCAGCGAAAACCCTGGACCAGACTACGAGCAGTACTTC. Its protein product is CASSENPGPDYEQYF.